This record covers a single T cell receptor beta chain. The antigen remains unidentified. This entry comes from a study of Ad26.COV2.S vaccination and SARS-CoV-2 variants. Trimming took 4 bases from V and 6 from J, leaving 12 bases between them. From germline, CDR1 is MGHRA and CDR2 YSYEKL. The CDR3 has 13 residues. Treatment defined: 15 to 20 received Ad26.COV2.S at low or high dose, single or two shots; several received placebo; per-sample allocation not given. All samples were drawn on day 63, counting from the first vaccine or placebo injection. Measured with immunoSEQ multiplex PCR; TCRdb has only the in-frame clones, and not every one. Here the sample spans 380,000 or so clones, about 80% being singletons. The study's findings and limits: The study found similar non-spike TCR breadth in vaccine and placebo recipients.

The clonotype was recovered from a person aged 18-60 years who received the Ad26.COV2.S COVID-19 vaccine or a placebo. The sample in question was peripheral blood, obtained in a trial of Ad26.COV2.S vaccine versus placebo. V gene TRBV4-1 combines with J gene TRBJ1-2; TRBD1 is a possible D gene (6 bases). CDR3 amino acids: CASSRRQEHGYTF. CDR3 sequence (DNA): TGCGCCAGCAGCCGCCGACAGGAACATGGCTACACCTTC.